The count of the clone carrying this TCR beta chain is one. Its antigen is unknown. The record originates from a study of OX40 agonist ivuxolimab in advanced cancers. On the study more broadly: Patients received the agonistic anti-OX40 (CD134) antibody ivuxolimab. Participants could have had prior anti-PD-1, anti-PD-L1 or anti-CTLA-4 therapy, and less than 45% had some. Ivuxolimab, which patients received intravenously every 2 weeks, was dosed at 0.01 to 10 mg/kg. Study observations and caveats: CD8+ T cells showed, on average, more clonal expansion than CD4+ cells.

Using immunoSEQ multiplex PCR, the repertoire was profiled, and TCRdb retains in-frame clones only, with some absent. The sample lists just under 65,000 clones, 84% occurring once. Trimming pared 4 bases from V and 0 bases from J, leaving 16 bases between. CDR3 size: 17 residues. Per the germline V gene, CDR1 is LNHDA and CDR2 is SQIVND (reference sequence). Here the sequenced sample was CD4+ or CD8+ T cells sorted from blood, taken in a trial of the OX40 agonist ivuxolimab. This receptor was identified in an adult with an advanced solid tumor such as melanoma, head and neck, liver or kidney cancer. The rearrangement links TRBV19 to TRBJ1-3, with D unclear. The chain's CDR3 is CASSTPWRISSGNTIYF. In nucleotides, the CDR3 is TGTGCCAGTAGTACCCCCTGGAGGATCAGCTCTGGAAACACCATATATTTT.